The 20 T cell receptor beta chains below come from one sample, sequenced in a study of blood T cells in healthy people across ages. A sample-barcoded 5' primer and a J-beta primer mix were used in a second PCR of about 7 to 12 cycles. MiXCR, run by TCRdb on the 5' RACE reads, gives a single entry per CDR3 protein. This table holds roughly 800,000 distinct CDR3 sequences, 58% found once. Sequencing was carried out using blood. The receptors here all came from a man younger than 45 in good health.

The rearrangement links TRBV20-1 to TRBJ1-2, with D possibly matching TRBD1 (5 bases). In germline, CDR1 is DFQATT, CDR2 SNEGSKA (reference sequence). Trimming stripped 0 bases from V and 10 bases from J, with 12 bases between. This CDR3 has 12 residues. The CDR3 sequence: CSARDLTGPYTF. In DNA, the CDR3 is TGCAGTGCTAGAGATCTGACGGGACCCTACACCTTC.

The J gene is TRBJ1-1, the V gene TRBV20-1; D not certain. The CDR3 runs 14 residues. Trimming stripped 7 bases from V and 11 bases from J, with 26 bases between. From germline, CDR1 is DFQATT and CDR2 SNEGSKA (reference sequence). CDR3 DNA sequence: TGCAGTGTCCTCCCAGGAACCCTTACTAAATCGGCTTTCTTT. Its protein is CSVLPGTLTKSAFF.

This clonotype was recorded a few times. V usage is TRBV7-2 and J usage is TRBJ1-4; unclear D gene. The CDR3 is 13 amino acids. The germline CDR1 and CDR2 sequences are SGHTA and FQGNSA. Trimming took 5 bases from V and 8 from J, leaving 12 bases between them. Here the CDR3 reads CASSRKGGEKLFF. DNA of the CDR3: TGTGCCAGCAGCCGGAAGGGCGGGGAAAAACTGTTTTTT.

The chain is built from TRBV28 and TRBJ1-2, with a possible D match to TRBD1 (6 bases). The germline V gene has CDR1 MDHEN and CDR2 SYDVKM. The V and J ends lost 7 bases and 8 bases respectively, with 14 bases between them. The CDR3 is 12 amino acids. CDR3 protein: CASTLSGGGYTF. CDR3 DNA: TGTGCCAGCACCCTTAGCGGGGGCGGCTACACCTTC.

V gene TRBV7-6 combines with J gene TRBJ2-3; TRBD2 might be the D (6 bases). CDR1 and CDR2 from the germline V gene are SGHVS and FNYEAQ. This CDR3 region has 14 residues. V was clipped by 9 bases and J by 0 bases, with 13 bases between them. In nucleotides, the CDR3 is TGTGCCAGTCGGAGGGCATGGAGCACAGATACGCAGTATTTT. This gives the protein CASRRAWSTDTQYF.

In this sample, this clonotype turned up a few times. This chain joins TRBV6-2 or TRBV6-3 and TRBJ1-2; no clear D gene. Germline-derived CDR1 and CDR2 are MNHEY and SVGEGT. The ends were cut back, 8 bases at V and 4 bases at J, with 23 bases in the middle. The CDR3 covers 16 residues. CDR3 coding DNA: TGTGCCAGCTCGGACGCACGGACCCCGGGGAGCTATGGCTACACCTTC. Its translation is CASSDARTPGSYGYTF.

The V call is TRBV18, the J call TRBJ2-4; D might be TRBD1 or TRBD2, each matching 5 bases. The CDR3 length is 14 residues. Germline CDR1 and CDR2: KGHSH and LQKENI. Trimming removed 3 bases from V and 8 bases from J, with 14 bases in between. The CDR3 bases are TGTGCCAGCTCACCCGGGACGGAGAAGTACATTCAGTACTTC. Translation gives CASSPGTEKYIQYF.

The V and J genes are TRBV5-6 and TRBJ2-4; D is tentatively TRBD1 or TRBD2 (6 bases each). CDR1 and CDR2 (germline): SGHDT, YYEEEE. There are 15 residues in the CDR3. Trimming left V 3 bases short and J 4 bases short, with 14 bases between. The chain's CDR3 is CASSSVEGGKNIQYF. The CDR3 nucleotides are TGTGCCAGCAGCTCAGTAGAGGGGGGAAAAAACATTCAGTACTTC.

The chain couples TRBV20-1 to TRBJ1-5; weak D call: TRBD1 (5 bases). CDR1 and CDR2 from the germline V gene are DFQATT and SNEGSKA (reference sequence). Trimming left V 4 bases short and J 3 bases short, with 10 bases between. CDR3 length: 13 residues. The CDR3 loop is CSATGRNNQPQHF. CDR3 bases: TGCAGTGCTACAGGGAGGAACAATCAGCCCCAGCATTTT.

The chain carries TRBV7-2 and TRBJ2-7; tentatively, D is TRBD1 (5 bases). This CDR3 contains 16 residues. CDR1 is SGHTA and CDR2 is FQGNSA in the germline V gene. With 4 bases removed from V and 8 bases from J, the gap between germline ends came to 24 bases. CDR3 region: CASSSVGFQGLRKQYF. For the CDR3, the DNA is TGTGCCAGCAGCTCCGTCGGGTTCCAGGGCTTACGGAAGCAGTACTTC.

This clonotype was seen more than once but under ten times. V and J are TRBV25-1 and TRBJ2-7; D might be TRBD1 or TRBD2, each matching 5 bases. V was pared by 5 bases and J by 7 bases, with 15 bases between. Germline CDR1 reads MGHDK; CDR2 reads SYGVNS. This CDR3 has 13 amino acids. For the CDR3, the DNA is TGTGCCAGCAGTAAGGACGGGACGCGGGAGCAGTACTTC. It is translated as CASSKDGTREQYF.

This CDR3 is CASSDRVVGGTSNQPQHF. CDR3 DNA: TGTGCCAGCAGTGATAGGGTGGTAGGGGGGACCAGCAATCAGCCCCAGCATTTT. V usage is TRBV2 and J usage is TRBJ1-5; D is possibly TRBD1 (6 bases). The CDR3 runs to 18 residues. The ends were cut back, 3 bases at V and 1 base at J, with 19 bases in the middle. CDR1 and CDR2 (germline): SNHLY, FYNNEI.

The V and J genes are TRBV6-5 and TRBJ2-7, with 10 positions matching TRBD1. The trim removed 0 bases at V and 6 bases at J, leaving 8 bases unmatched. The CDR3 has 16 amino acids. Germline CDR1 and CDR2: MNHEY and SVGAGI. The DNA of the CDR3 is TGTGCCAGCAGTTACTCGAGTGGGACAGGGGACGCCGAGCAGTACTTC. This encodes CASSYSSGTGDAEQYF.

This clonotype was detected only a few times. The chain couples TRBV20-1 to TRBJ1-5; D is ambiguous. CDR1 is DFQATT and CDR2 is SNEGSKA in the germline V gene (reference sequence). V dropped 5 bases and J dropped 1 base, with 6 bases sitting between them. The CDR3 loop spans 12 amino acids. The CDR3 protein is CSAADSNQPQHF. DNA for the CDR3: TGCAGTGCTGCGGACAGCAATCAGCCCCAGCATTTT.

This clonotype is a singleton in its sample. The chain employs TRBV7-2 and TRBJ2-7; no reliable D call. V lost 8 bases and J 3 bases, leaving 20 bases between the germline ends. This CDR3 contains 15 residues. Per the germline V gene, CDR1 is SGHTA and CDR2 is FQGNSA. The CDR3 loop is CASQRIAAGIYEQYF. The DNA of the CDR3 is TGTGCCAGCCAAAGGATAGCTGCTGGGATCTACGAGCAGTACTTC.

The rearrangement joins TRBV6-2 or TRBV6-3 to TRBJ1-6; D is uncertain. Germline V gene sequence: CDR1 MNHEY, CDR2 SVGEGT. Trimming pared 7 bases from V and 6 bases from J, leaving 7 bases between. The CDR3 totals 12 residues. The CDR3 reads CASTGGNSPLHF. The DNA of the CDR3 is TGTGCCAGCACGGGAGGTAATTCACCCCTCCACTTT.

The chain has TRBV5-4 and TRBJ2-7, with 12 positions matching TRBD2. CDR3 size: 14 residues. Trimming at V came to 4 bases and at J to 5 bases, leaving 4 bases not matched to a gene. CDR1 is SGHNT and CDR2 is YYREEE in the germline V gene (reference sequence). CDR3 sequence (DNA): TGTGCCAGCAGCAGGACTAGCGGGGACGACGAGCAGTACTTC. This codes for CASSRTSGDDEQYF.

The V and J genes are TRBV5-1 and TRBJ1-2, with TRBD1 matching 7 bases. CDR1 is SGHRS, CDR2 YFSETQ, per germline. V gave up 5 bases and J gave up 6 bases; unmatched junction bases: 25. The CDR3 is 19 residues long. The CDR3 region has the DNA TGCGCCAGCAGACTTCGGGCACCCGGGACAGTAGAAAAGAGTGATGGCTACACCTTC. Translated: CASRLRAPGTVEKSDGYTF.

The chain recombines TRBV20-1 with TRBJ2-7; D is ambiguous. V lost 3 bases to trimming and J lost 2 bases, with 8 bases between them. The CDR3 is 12 residues long. Germline V lookup: CDR1 DFQATT, CDR2 SNEGSKA (reference sequence). Here the CDR3 reads CSASSEAYEQYF. CDR3 DNA: TGCAGTGCTAGCTCCGAAGCCTACGAGCAGTACTTC.

The genes are TRBV7-2 and TRBJ1-6; unclear D gene. Germline V gene data show CDR1 as SGHTA and CDR2 as FQGNSA. Trimming removed 0 bases from V and 10 bases from J, with 13 bases in between. The CDR3 is made up of 15 amino acids. CDR3 region: CASSLAFEVHSPLHF. The CDR3 DNA sequence: TGTGCCAGCAGCTTAGCGTTCGAGGTCCACTCACCCCTCCACTTT.